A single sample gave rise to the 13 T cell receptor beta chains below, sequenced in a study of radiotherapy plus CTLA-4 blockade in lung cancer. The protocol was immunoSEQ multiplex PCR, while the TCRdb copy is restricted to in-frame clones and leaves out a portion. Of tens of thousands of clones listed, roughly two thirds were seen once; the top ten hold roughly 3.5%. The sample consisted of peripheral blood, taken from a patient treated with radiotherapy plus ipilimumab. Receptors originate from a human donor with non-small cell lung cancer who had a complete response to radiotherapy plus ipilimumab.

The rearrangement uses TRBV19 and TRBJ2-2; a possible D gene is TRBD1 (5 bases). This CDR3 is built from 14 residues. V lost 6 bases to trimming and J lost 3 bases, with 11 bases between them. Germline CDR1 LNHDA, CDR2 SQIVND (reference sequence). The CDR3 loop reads CASRADRYTGELFF. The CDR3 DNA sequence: TGTGCCAGTAGGGCCGACAGATACACCGGGGAGCTGTTTTTT.

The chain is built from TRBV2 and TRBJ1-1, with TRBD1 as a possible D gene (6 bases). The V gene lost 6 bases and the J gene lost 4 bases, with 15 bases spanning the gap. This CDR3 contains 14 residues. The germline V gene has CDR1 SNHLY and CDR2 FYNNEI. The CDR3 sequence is CASSRQVMGTEAFF. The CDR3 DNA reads TGTGCCAGCAGCCGACAGGTTATGGGCACTGAAGCTTTCTTT.

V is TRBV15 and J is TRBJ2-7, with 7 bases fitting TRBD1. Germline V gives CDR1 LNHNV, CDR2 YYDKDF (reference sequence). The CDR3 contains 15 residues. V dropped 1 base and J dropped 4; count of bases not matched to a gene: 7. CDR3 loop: CATSRVRGPLYEQYF. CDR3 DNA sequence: TGTGCCACCAGCAGAGTAAGGGGGCCTCTTTACGAGCAGTACTTC.

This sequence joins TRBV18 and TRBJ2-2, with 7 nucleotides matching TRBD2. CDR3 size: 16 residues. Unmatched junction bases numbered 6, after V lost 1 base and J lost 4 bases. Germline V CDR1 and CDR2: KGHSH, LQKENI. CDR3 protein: CASSPRGRQSTGELFF. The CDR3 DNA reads TGTGCCAGCTCACCACGCGGGAGACAAAGCACCGGGGAGCTGTTTTTT. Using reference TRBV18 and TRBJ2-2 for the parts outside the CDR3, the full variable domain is NAGVMQNPRHLVRRRGQEARLRCSPMKGHSHVYWYRQLPEEGLKFMVYLQKENIIDESGMPKERFSAEFPKEGPSILRIQQVVRGDSAAYFCASSPRGRQSTGELFFGEGSRLTVL.

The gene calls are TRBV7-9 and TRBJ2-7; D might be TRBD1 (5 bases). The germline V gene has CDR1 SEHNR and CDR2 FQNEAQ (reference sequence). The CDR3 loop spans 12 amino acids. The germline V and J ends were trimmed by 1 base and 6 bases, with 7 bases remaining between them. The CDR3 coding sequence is TGTGCCAGCAGCTTAGTAGGGGTCGAGCAGTACTTC. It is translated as CASSLVGVEQYF.

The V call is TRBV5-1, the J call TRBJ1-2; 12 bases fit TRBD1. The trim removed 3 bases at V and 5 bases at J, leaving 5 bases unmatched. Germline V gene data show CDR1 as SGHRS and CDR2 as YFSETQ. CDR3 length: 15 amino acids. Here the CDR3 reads CASSSQGQGAYGYTF. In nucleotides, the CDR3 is TGCGCCAGCAGCTCCCAGGGACAGGGGGCGTATGGCTACACCTTC.

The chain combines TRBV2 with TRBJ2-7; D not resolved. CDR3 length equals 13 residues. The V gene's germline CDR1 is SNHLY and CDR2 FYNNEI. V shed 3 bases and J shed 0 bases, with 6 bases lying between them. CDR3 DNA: TGTGCCAGCAGTGATCACTTCTCCTACGAGCAGTACTTC. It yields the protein CASSDHFSYEQYF.

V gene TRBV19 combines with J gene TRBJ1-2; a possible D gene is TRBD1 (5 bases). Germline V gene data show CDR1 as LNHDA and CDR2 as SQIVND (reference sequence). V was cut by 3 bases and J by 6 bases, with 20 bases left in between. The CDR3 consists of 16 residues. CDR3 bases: TGTGCCAGTAGTATTCTTCGACGGACATCTATGGATGGCTACACCTTC. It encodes CASSILRRTSMDGYTF.

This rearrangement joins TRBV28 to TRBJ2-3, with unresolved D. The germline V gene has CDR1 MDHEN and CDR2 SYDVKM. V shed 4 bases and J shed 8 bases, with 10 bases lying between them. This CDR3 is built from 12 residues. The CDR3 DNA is TGTGCCAGCAGTTCGCAGGTCGGTACGCAGTATTTT. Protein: CASSSQVGTQYF.

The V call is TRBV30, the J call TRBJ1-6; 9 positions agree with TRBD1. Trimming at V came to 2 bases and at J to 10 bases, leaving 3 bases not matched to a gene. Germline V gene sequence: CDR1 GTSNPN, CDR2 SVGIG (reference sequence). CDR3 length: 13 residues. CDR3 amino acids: CAWSRDRESPLHF. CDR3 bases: TGTGCCTGGAGTCGGGACAGGGAGTCACCCCTCCACTTT.

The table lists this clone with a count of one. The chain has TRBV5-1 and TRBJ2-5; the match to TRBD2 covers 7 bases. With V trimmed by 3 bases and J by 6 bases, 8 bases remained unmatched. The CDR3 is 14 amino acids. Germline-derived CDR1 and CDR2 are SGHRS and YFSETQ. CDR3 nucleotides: TGCGCCAGCAGCTGGGGGGGGAGCGAGAAGACCCAGTACTTC. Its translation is CASSWGGSEKTQYF.

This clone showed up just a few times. In DNA, the CDR3 is TGCGCCAGCAGCTTGGCGACGGGGATGGCCTTGAACACTGAAGCTTTCTTT. This sequence encodes CASSLATGMALNTEAFF. The V call is TRBV5-1, the J call TRBJ1-1, with no clear D. Germline lookup yields CDR1 SGHRS and CDR2 YFSETQ. Trimming left V 0 bases short and J 0 bases short, with 15 bases between. The CDR3 is 17 amino acids.

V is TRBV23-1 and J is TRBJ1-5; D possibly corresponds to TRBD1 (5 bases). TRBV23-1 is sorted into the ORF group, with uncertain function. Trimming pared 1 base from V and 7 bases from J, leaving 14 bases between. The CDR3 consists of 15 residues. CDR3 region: CASSQLAGIYQPQHF. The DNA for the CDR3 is TGCGCCAGCAGTCAATTAGCAGGGATCTACCAGCCCCAGCATTTT.